This T cell receptor beta chain derives from a study of T cell responses to AZD1222 COVID-19 vaccine. The method was immunoSEQ multiplex PCR; TCRdb's version includes in-frame clones alone and lacks a portion of them. The profile shows roughly 130,000 clones, around 90% of them singletons. Trimming took 2 bases from V and 0 from J, leaving 11 bases between them. The length of the CDR3 is 16 residues. CDR1 is MNHNY and CDR2 is SVGAGI in the germline V gene (reference sequence). The origin of this receptor is an adult in good health. The chain employs TRBV6-6 and TRBJ2-4, with a tentative D call TRBD2 (5 bases). The material was peripheral blood, obtained on day 0 of AZD1222 vaccination. CDR3 residues: CASSYRAGLAKNIQYF. CDR3 DNA sequence: TGTGCCAGCAGTTACCGGGCCGGACTAGCCAAAAACATTCAGTACTTC.